The sequence of this T cell receptor (beta chain) was determined in a study of metastatic and nonmetastatic thyroid tumors (TCRdb year 2020). With regard to the full study: Repertoires from peripheral blood and from tumor or nodule tissue samples of malignant and benign thyroid patients were compared.

The method was PCR. Sequencing used an Illumina HiSeq 4000. High-throughput sequencing was used to profile the CDR3 region of the TCR beta-chain in every patient. The authors' pipeline ran thus. CDR3 differences across clinicopathological groups were used to build a classifier for discriminating distant-metastatic papillary thyroid cancer patients. The Shannon index was used to measure repertoire diversity, and the Morisita-Horn index was used to measure how similar tumor and blood repertoires were. In TCRdb, the public reads were trimmed at Q25 with fastp and aligned with MiXCR, with productive beta chains retained. The V and J calls were determined by TCRdb, not by the authors. In all, the sample holds roughly 29,000 clones, and 23% of those were seen once. The ten biggest clones cover approximately 2.4% of the sample. The full study reports these points: TCR beta diversity was reported as significantly higher in malignant tumors than in benign nodules, in both blood and tumor samples.

This clone has at least ten counts. Its antigen target is currently unknown. No base-level quality is on record; no much larger clone is a single base apart. None of the patients had been given any treatment before thyroid surgery. The study retrospectively analysed patient clinical samples collected from the early 2010s to the late 2010s using T-cell receptor beta sequencing. The origin of this receptor is a female donor with papillary thyroid cancer or a benign thyroid nodule (not recorded which). Some clones in this sample may be carry-over from other donors' samples. Sequenced material: blood.

The DNA sequence is TGTGCCAGCAGGGGAGAGAACAGGGGCTTCCTTGGCTACACCTTC. The resulting protein is CASRGENRGFLGYTF. The chain uses TRBV3-1 and TRBJ1-2, and 7 junction bases match TRBD1. From the cysteine through the phenylalanine, the CDR3 covers 15 amino acids. The kept DNA is CDR3 alone, 45 bases in frame from the first base. Germline trimming: 6 bases from V, 7 bases from J; junction bases outside gene matches: 14. The CDR1 and CDR2 encoded by the germline V gene (reference sequence) are LGHDT and YNNKEL. Extended through the reference TRBV3-1 and TRBJ1-2 proteins, this CDR3 yields the full variable domain: DTAVSQTPKYLVTQMGNDKSIKCEQNLGHDTMYWYKQDSKKFLKIMFSYNNKELIINETVPNRFSPKSPDKAHLNLHINSLELGDSAVYFCASRGENRGFLGYTFGSGTRLTVV.